This TCR beta chain was retrieved from a study of radiotherapy plus CTLA-4 blockade in lung cancer (dated by TCRdb to the late 2010s). For the study in its entirety: Objective responses were observed in approximately 19% of enrolled patients, and disease control was achieved in around 30%.

Study-level results and caveats: After treatment with radiotherapy and ipilimumab, TCR clones that originated in tumors expanded in peripheral blood. Increased serum interferon-beta after radiation, together with early dynamic changes in blood T cell clones, were reported to be the strongest predictors of response.

CDR1 and CDR2 are read off the germline V gene as SGHRS and YFSETQ. The CDR3 starts with the cysteine, ends with the phenylalanine, and has 16 residues. The DNA shown is the 48-base CDR3, in frame from base 1. After removal of 4 bases from V and 6 bases from J, the junction retains 13 bases not matched to a gene. To prepare the library, the immunoSEQ multiplex PCR assay was applied. TCRdb's version of the immuneACCESS table is confined to in-frame rearrangements and falls short of the full clone set. An unresolved V gene accounts for under half of the shortfall where checked; the remainder is of unknown origin. In this sample the table shows around 30,000 clones, around 75% of which occur a single time. In total, the top ten clones hold roughly 13% of the sample. On this clone itself: Its specific antigen is unknown. Within one base of it there is no much larger clone, and no base qualities were kept. The sample holds other DNA sequences that translate to the same CDR3.

The study tested focal radiation therapy combined with CTLA-4 blockade (ipilimumab) in patients with chemo-refractory metastatic non-small-cell lung cancer. The TCR was taken from a human donor with non-small cell lung cancer that progressed on radiotherapy plus ipilimumab. The V and J segments used are TRBV5-1 and TRBJ2-3; TRBD2 lines up with 8 middle nucleotides. The input for sequencing was peripheral blood, taken from a patient treated with radiotherapy plus ipilimumab. The CDR3 protein is CASSVNEREIEDTQYF. The sequenced DNA: TGCGCCAGCAGCGTAAATGAGCGGGAGATTGAGGATACGCAGTATTTT.